The source of this T cell receptor beta chain is a study of T cells in Graves' hyperthyroidism and ophthalmopathy. Findings and limits, study-wide: Blood also showed most of the thyroid clonotypes that were expanded above 0.001.

TCR beta CDR3 sequences were amplified from RNA transcripts. In the first-round RT-PCR of the TCR CDR3, the HTBI primer set was used. TCRdb reprocessed the multiplex PCR reads with MiXCR, giving one entry per CDR3 protein. The table records approximately 590,000 distinct CDR3 sequences, about 15% of them present only once. This clonotype was observed a few times. Its antigen is as yet unknown. In germline, CDR1 is SGHRS, CDR2 YFSETQ. The germline V and J ends were trimmed by 7 bases and 0 bases, with 12 bases remaining between them. This CDR3 spans 14 amino acids. This receptor was identified in a woman in her 30s with Graves' hyperthyroidism. The V gene is TRBV5-1, the J gene TRBJ2-3; D ambiguous. The specimen was blood. CDR3 residues: CASRSARSTDTQYF. For the CDR3, the DNA is TGCGCCAGCCGGTCAGCGAGAAGCACAGATACGCAGTATTTT.